This passage covers 8 T cell receptor beta chains from one sample sequenced in a study of blood T cell repertoires in COVID-19. The protocol was immunoSEQ multiplex PCR, while the TCRdb copy is restricted to in-frame clones and leaves out a portion. The table has about 180,000 clones, about 81% seen once. Sequenced sample: peripheral blood. The receptors were sampled from a woman of 80 years or more with COVID-19, enrolled during active disease.

V usage is TRBV2 and J usage is TRBJ1-2; 9 bases align to TRBD1. Germline loops: CDR1 SNHLY, CDR2 FYNNEI. This CDR3 is 15 amino acids long. With V trimmed by 4 bases and J by 8 bases, 11 bases remained unmatched. The CDR3 reads CASSGRDRGKDGYTF. The DNA of the CDR3 is TGTGCCAGCAGTGGACGAGACAGGGGGAAGGACGGCTACACCTTC.

The chain couples TRBV30 to TRBJ1-1; 7 bases line up with TRBD1. Germline lookup yields CDR1 GTSNPN and CDR2 SVGIG (reference sequence). Trimming took 0 bases from V and 7 from J; bases not matched to a gene: 5. This CDR3 is built from 13 residues. CDR3 coding DNA: TGTGCCTGGAGTGTTGGAGGGGGCGATGAAGCTTTCTTT. Protein product: CAWSVGGGDEAFF.

The chain recombines TRBV15 with TRBJ1-5; D might be TRBD1 (5 bases). The CDR3 is 18 amino acids. The germline V and J ends were trimmed by 1 base and 3 bases, with 19 bases remaining between them. Germline lookup yields CDR1 LNHNV and CDR2 YYDKDF (reference sequence). The CDR3 sequence is CATSRGEQEGKVNQPQHF. The DNA for the CDR3 is TGTGCCACCAGCAGAGGGGAACAGGAGGGAAAGGTCAATCAGCCCCAGCATTTT.

This chain uses TRBV19 with TRBJ1-2; the match to TRBD1 covers 11 bases. The CDR3 runs to 15 residues. The V segment lost 4 bases and the J segment 6 bases; nucleotides outside the gene matches: 7. The germline gives CDR1 LNHDA, CDR2 SQIVND (reference sequence). As DNA, the CDR3 is TGTGCCAGTAGTACCCCAGGACAGGGGGCGAATGGCTACACCTTC. Translated, it gives CASSTPGQGANGYTF.

The genes are TRBV4-1 and TRBJ2-5; D gene uncertain. V lost 1 base and J 5 bases, leaving 8 bases between the germline ends. This CDR3 region has 13 residues. In germline, CDR1 is MGHRA, CDR2 YSYEKL. CDR3 in DNA: TGCGCCAGCAGCCAAGTGACTGGGGAGACCCAGTACTTC. This translates into CASSQVTGETQYF.

This clone was observed a single time. V usage is TRBV6-2 or TRBV6-3 and J usage is TRBJ2-4, with 7 positions matching TRBD2. CDR1 is MNHEY, CDR2 SVGEGT, per germline. V lost 0 bases and J lost 3; bases outside the gene matches: 8. The CDR3 extends over 17 amino acids. Written as DNA, the CDR3 is TGTGCCAGCAGTTACTCGTGGTTGGGGGGGGACAAAAACATTCAGTACTTC. Residues: CASSYSWLGGDKNIQYF.

The V and J genes are TRBV10-3 and TRBJ1-5; D is unclear. This CDR3 region has 14 residues. In germline, CDR1 is ENHRY, CDR2 SYGVKD. The V and J ends lost 3 bases and 5 bases respectively, with 11 bases between them. CDR3 bases: TGTGCCATCAGTGAATCGGGATTCGATCAGCCCCAGCATTTT. Translating it yields CAISESGFDQPQHF.

This clone has only one observation. The V call is TRBV15, the J call TRBJ2-3; 7 nucleotides line up with TRBD1. The CDR3 covers 13 residues. V was pared by 4 bases and J by 6 bases, with 4 bases of the junction left unmatched. Per the germline V gene, CDR1 is LNHNV and CDR2 is YYDKDF (reference sequence). This CDR3 reads CATSTTGPDTQYF. CDR3 DNA: TGTGCCACCAGCACGACAGGGCCCGATACGCAGTATTTT.